The T cell receptor (beta chain) under discussion was sequenced for a study of OX40 agonist ivuxolimab in advanced cancers. Overall study context: At approximately 83% male, the cohort had a mean age of approximately 60 years, ranging from about 23 to 80. 30% to 40% of patients had received prior checkpoint inhibitor therapy. Patients achieving partial responses numbered three: one hepatocellular carcinoma case and two cutaneous melanoma cases.

Profiled with immunoSEQ multiplex PCR; TCRdb holds only in-frame clones, not every one. The sample has approximately 75,000 clones, over 75% seen once. Germline loops: CDR1 LNHDA, CDR2 SQIVND (reference sequence). CDR3 length: 16 amino acids. Trimming shortened V by 3 bases and J by 0 bases, and 15 bases separated the two germline ends. V usage is TRBV19 and J usage is TRBJ2-7, with D hard to call. The TCR originated in an adult with an advanced solid tumor such as melanoma, head and neck, liver or kidney cancer. Sequenced here: CD4+ or CD8+ T cells sorted from blood, sampled in a trial of the OX40 agonist ivuxolimab. The chain's CDR3 is CASSMGIGRSSYEQYF. The CDR3 region has the DNA TGTGCCAGTAGTATGGGGATAGGAAGGAGCTCCTACGAGCAGTACTTC. Combining the CDR3 with reference TRBV19 and TRBJ2-7 gives the whole variable domain DGGITQSPKYLFRKEGQNVTLSCEQNLNHDAMYWYRQDPGQGLRLIYYSQIVNDFQKGDIAEGYSVSREKKESFPLTVTSAQKNPTAFYLCASSMGIGRSSYEQYFGPGTRLTVT.